The T cell receptor (beta chain) under discussion was sequenced for a study of CD8+ T cells in alopecia areata (dated by TCRdb to the late 2010s). Context from the whole study: Treated patients were enrolled in an open-label pilot trial of oral tofacitinib, 5 to 10 mg twice daily, for moderate-to-severe alopecia areata. Tofacitinib was administered for 6 to 18 months, and 6 months of follow-up off drug were then conducted to assess delayed response and recurrence. For the treated patients, the SALT score, which quantifies what percentage of scalp surface area is affected, served as the measure of disease severity. To study T cell clonal expansion in alopecia areata, the researchers applied high-throughput TCRbeta sequencing to both the C3H/HeJ mouse model and human patients. Scalp tissue and sorted CD4+ and CD8+ peripheral blood T cells from patchy and totalis/universalis alopecia areata patients and from healthy controls were covered by human TCRbeta sequencing. Tofacitinib-treated patients had biopsies at baseline and at 4 and 24 weeks of treatment, with a later scalp biopsy in several patients. Scalp clonality was compared among normal scalp (n=4), patchy alopecia areata scalp (n=8), and alopecia totalis/universalis scalp (n=8). RNA was obtained with the PAXgene miRNA kit for fixed scalp, the miRNeasy kit for PBMCs, and the RNeasy kit for mouse skin. TCRbeta CDR3 regions were amplified by immunoSEQ multiplex PCR using 35 Vbeta forward and 13 Jbeta reverse primers.

The germline V gene encodes CDR1 SGHTA and CDR2 FQGTGA. V is cut by 5 bases and J by 5 bases, and the space between the germline ends is 28 bases. Reading from cysteine to phenylalanine, the CDR3 counts 18 amino acids. Of all the DNA, just the CDR3 is kept, 54 bases in frame from base 1. About this clone itself: Its specific antigen is unknown. Base qualities are not provided; no much larger clone lies one nucleotide away.

Library generation was performed with the immunoSEQ multiplex PCR assay. For TCR sequencing, RNA was extracted from every sample and reverse transcribed into cDNA to serve as template. First-strand cDNA was synthesized with SuperScript III using a 2:1 mix of oligo-dT and random hexamers. A synthetic immune receptor repertoire was used to measure amplification bias, and any remaining bias was corrected computationally. The source study handled its data this way. Raw reads were preprocessed to remove errors, and CDR3 was defined according to IMGT conventions as the region from the conserved cysteine to phenylalanine. Clonality was computed as 1 minus the Shannon entropy, with the entropy normalized by log2 of the number of productive unique TCRs. Scalp TCRbeta sequences were cross-referenced with sorted blood CD4 and CD8 repertoires so that the CD4 or CD8 identity of scalp clones could be inferred. TCRdb provides this immuneACCESS table in a form limited to in-frame rearrangements. Some clones are lacking; in checked studies, under half of them reflect an unresolved V gene, and why the rest are absent is not known. From that table come the V and J calls and clone size; the DNA was used to work out D and trimming. The sample yields about 290,000 clones; roughly 64% were counted once. The ten largest clones take up about 1.7% of the sample.

Overall study results and their limits: Unlike mouse skin, where gammadelta T cells dominate, normal human skin contains resident alphabeta T cells that get sequenced too, which complicates analysis of the scalp TCR repertoire. Compared with normal scalp, lesional scalp, particularly in alopecia totalis/universalis, had higher clonality and more expanded CD8+ clones, which suggests antigenic drive. TCR sequences shared between patients were less clear than in mice, possibly partly because of HLA diversity in the patient population. Scalp clonality and the number of expanded CD8+ clones among the top 100 scalp clones were significantly decreased by tofacitinib. Because the treated cohort was small and included a single nonresponder, larger studies are needed to assess links between baseline CD8+ expansion and response. During tofacitinib treatment, many expanded lesional clones remained in scalp and blood, and this persistence may partly explain relapse after treatment is stopped.

The sample's time point label, decoded: 24 weeks on oral tofacitinib. Per the publication, the treatment or condition label means: oral pan-JAK inhibitor, 5-10 mg twice daily. Peripheral blood and lesional scalp punch biopsies were obtained from patients with alopecia areata. PBMCs were isolated by density centrifugation and stained for CD3, CD4 and CD8, and CD4+ and CD8+ T cells were sorted on a FACSAria. The material sequenced was CD4+ T cells sorted from blood, taken at week 24, from a patient treated with tofacitinib. The receptor chain draws on TRBV7-3 and TRBJ2-7; TRBD1 might be the D gene, on 5 matching bases. The receptor was isolated from a human donor with alopecia areata. Here the CDR3 is given as CASSLSSGPFELSDEQYF. The DNA sequence reads TGTGCCAGCAGCCTCTCTTCAGGGCCTTTTGAGCTATCAGACGAGCAGTACTTC.